These 25 T cell receptor beta chains share one sample of origin, sequenced in a study of blood T cells in healthy people across ages. A sample-barcoded 5' primer and a J-beta primer mix were used in a second PCR of roughly 7 to 11 cycles. Each CDR3 protein gets one entry after TCRdb re-called the 5' RACE reads with MiXCR. The sample records over 600,000 distinct CDR3 sequences, about 21% being singletons. Source material: blood. The receptors were gathered from a man in his sixties or seventies in good health.

V usage is TRBV3-1 and J usage is TRBJ2-5; 9 bases line up with TRBD2. The DNA matches TRBJ2-1 better at its end, which makes the J call doubtful. Germline CDR1 and CDR2: LGHDT and YNNKEL (reference sequence). The CDR3 has 19 residues. For the CDR3, the DNA is TGTGCCAGCAGCCAAGATTGGGTTAGCGGGAGAGGTAGATACAATGAGCAGTTCTTC. Protein sequence: CASSQDWVSGRGRYNEQFF.

The table lists this clonotype with a few counts. J is TRBJ2-1 and V is TRBV20-1; 12 bases are shared with TRBD2. CDR1 is DFQATT, CDR2 SNEGSKA, per germline (reference sequence). This CDR3 spans 16 amino acids. Trimming removed 6 bases from V and 6 bases from J; junction bases left unmatched: 12. For the CDR3, the DNA is TGCAGTGCGGAGGGGCTAGCGGGAGGGTCCGGCAATGAGCAGTTCTTC. Its translation: CSAEGLAGGSGNEQFF.

The table lists this clonotype with many counts. The chain links TRBV12-3 or TRBV12-4 to TRBJ1-1; unclear D gene. The CDR3 runs to 12 residues. Deletions cut 10 bases from V and 4 bases from J, with 13 bases between. The CDR3 spells CATLNGFTEAFF. The CDR3 DNA is TGTGCCACCCTTAACGGGTTCACTGAAGCTTTCTTT.

The chain carries TRBV28 and TRBJ2-7; 8 positions match TRBD1. V lost 7 bases and J lost 0; bases outside the gene matches: 2. The germline CDR1 and CDR2 sequences are MDHEN and SYDVKM. CDR3 size: 13 residues. The CDR3 spells CASNRGASYEQYF. CDR3 nucleotide sequence: TGTGCCAGCAACAGGGGGGCCTCCTACGAGCAGTACTTC.

The V and J genes are TRBV10-3 and TRBJ2-6; D not resolved. The CDR3 length is 16 residues. V lost 0 bases, J lost 1 base, and 7 bases lay in between. Germline V gives CDR1 ENHRY, CDR2 SYGVKD. DNA of the CDR3: TGTGCCATCAGTGAGTCGATGGCGTCTGGGGCCAACGTCCTGACTTTC. Its translation: CAISESMASGANVLTF.

This clonotype was seen only a few times. The chain couples TRBV20-1 to TRBJ1-1; D gene unclear. Germline V lookup: CDR1 DFQATT, CDR2 SNEGSKA (reference sequence). The CDR3 is made up of 12 amino acids. CDR3 bases: TGCAGGACCGGGATAATGAACACTGAAGCTTTCTTT. Its protein product is CRTGIMNTEAFF.

The chain is built from TRBV20-1 and TRBJ1-2; D remains ambiguous. This CDR3 comprises 11 residues. V was shortened by 3 bases and J by 7 bases, with 9 bases between the two germline ends. Germline V gives CDR1 DFQATT, CDR2 SNEGSKA (reference sequence). In nucleotides, the CDR3 is TGCAGTGCTAGTAGGGAGTTTGGCTACACCTTC. Amino acids: CSASREFGYTF.

This clonotype was detected only a few times. The V and J genes are TRBV5-1 and TRBJ1-6, with 8 nucleotides matching TRBD1. The trim removed 4 bases at V and 9 bases at J, leaving 6 bases unmatched. Germline CDR1 reads SGHRS; CDR2 reads YFSETQ. The CDR3 totals 14 residues. CDR3 nucleotide sequence: TGCGCCAGCAGCCCTACAGGGGGTTTTTCACCCCTCCACTTT. Amino acid sequence: CASSPTGGFSPLHF.

The rearrangement links TRBV5-1 to TRBJ2-5; TRBD1 matches at 7 bases. The CDR3 extends over 14 amino acids. Per the germline V gene, CDR1 is SGHRS and CDR2 is YFSETQ. V was pared by 3 bases and J by 2 bases, with 4 bases of the junction left unmatched. CDR3 nucleotides: TGCGCCAGCAGCTCGGGACAGCAACAAGAGACCCAGTACTTC. It is translated as CASSSGQQQETQYF.

V and J are TRBV7-2 and TRBJ2-5, with 8 bases aligning to TRBD1. CDR3 length: 15 residues. The ends lost 5 bases at V and 5 bases at J; junction bases unmatched: 10. Germline V gene sequence: CDR1 SGHTA, CDR2 FQGNSA. The CDR3 loop reads CASSPWTGQGETQYF. DNA of the CDR3: TGTGCCAGCAGCCCCTGGACAGGGCAGGGGGAGACCCAGTACTTC.

The CDR3 DNA sequence: TGTGCCAGCAGCTCCCTAGCGGGGGAGTCTAACTACAATGAGCAGTTCTTC. Translating it yields CASSSLAGESNYNEQFF. V gene TRBV7-8 combines with J gene TRBJ2-1, with 10 positions matching TRBD2. The CDR3 has 17 amino acids. The V and J ends lost 4 bases and 3 bases, in that order; junction bases with no gene match: 9. The germline V gene encodes CDR1 SGHVS and CDR2 FQNEAQ.

The chain combines TRBV9 with TRBJ2-7; D remains unclear. Germline CDR1 and CDR2: SGDLS and YYNGEE. This CDR3 comprises 13 residues. With 2 bases removed from V and 3 bases from J, the gap between germline ends came to 9 bases. CDR3 nucleotides: TGTGCCAGCAGCGTCGACGGTTTCTACGAGCAGTACTTC. Amino acid sequence: CASSVDGFYEQYF.

There are many counts of this clonotype. The chain joins TRBV27 to TRBJ1-1, with 9 positions matching TRBD1. The CDR3 sequence is 14 residues long. The V gene end was trimmed by 6 bases and the J gene end by 5 bases; junction bases not matched to a gene: 7. CDR1 and CDR2 (germline): MNHEY, SMNVEV (reference sequence). CDR3 protein: CASSLQGQGTEAFF. The CDR3 nucleotides are TGTGCCAGCAGCCTACAGGGACAGGGAACTGAAGCTTTCTTT.

The J gene is TRBJ1-1, the V gene TRBV29-1, with D possibly TRBD1 on 5 matching bases. Germline CDR1 is SQVTM and CDR2 is ANQGSEA. This CDR3 is built from 12 residues. Trimming stripped 7 bases from V and 0 bases from J, with 9 bases between. CDR3: CSGGTVNTEAFF. The DNA for the CDR3 is TGCAGCGGGGGGACCGTGAACACTGAAGCTTTCTTT.

The chain couples TRBV4-3 to TRBJ2-2, with a possible D match to TRBD2 (5 bases). This CDR3 is built from 13 residues. Germline V gene sequence: CDR1 LGHNA, CDR2 YSLEER. Trimming pared 0 bases from V and 10 bases from J, leaving 9 bases between. As DNA, the CDR3 is TGCGCCAGCAGCCAAGACACCGGGGTGGAGCTGTTTTTT. Translated: CASSQDTGVELFF.

The chain is built from TRBV6-1 and TRBJ2-7; D unresolved. The CDR3 runs to 12 residues. Germline V lookup: CDR1 MNHNS, CDR2 SASEGT. V gave up 1 base and J gave up 4 bases, with 5 bases separating them. The DNA of the CDR3 is TGTGCCAGCAGTGAAGAGGCTTACGAGCAGTACTTC. Translated, it gives CASSEEAYEQYF.

This sequence joins TRBV28 and TRBJ2-7, with D perhaps TRBD2 (6 bases). Looked up from germline, CDR1 is MDHEN and CDR2 is SYDVKM. This CDR3 contains 15 residues. Trimming cost V 9 bases and J 4 bases, with 22 bases left between them. This CDR3 reads CASAGGLSWVYEQYF. In DNA, the CDR3 is TGTGCCAGTGCAGGAGGGTTAAGTTGGGTTTACGAGCAGTACTTC. The variable domain in full, completed from reference TRBV28 and TRBJ2-7, reads DVKVTQSSRYLVKRTGEKVFLECVQDMDHENMFWYRQDPGLGLRLIYFSYDVKMKEKGDIPEGYSVSREKKERFSLILESASTNQTSMYLCASAGGLSWVYEQYFGPGTRLTVT.

This clonotype was counted between two and nine times. For the CDR3, the DNA is TGCAGTGCTAGGCCGGGACTAGCCTCCTACGAGCAGTACTTC. Translating gives CSARPGLASYEQYF. The chain recombines TRBV20-1 with TRBJ2-7; 9 bases are a match to TRBD2. Germline V lookup: CDR1 DFQATT, CDR2 SNEGSKA (reference sequence). CDR3 size: 14 residues. With V trimmed by 3 bases and J by 0 bases, 3 bases remained unmatched.

This clonotype has just a few counts. This rearrangement joins TRBV20-1 to TRBJ2-7, with D perhaps TRBD1 (5 bases). Between the trimmed V and J ends, which lost 0 bases and 7 bases, there was a span of 10 bases. From germline, CDR1 is DFQATT and CDR2 SNEGSKA (reference sequence). The CDR3 contains 12 residues. The CDR3 sequence is CSAREGQAEQYF. The CDR3 coding sequence is TGCAGTGCTAGAGAGGGGCAGGCAGAGCAGTACTTC.

This chain uses TRBV16 with TRBJ1-5; D might be TRBD1 (5 bases). From germline, CDR1 is KGHSY and CDR2 FQNENV. CDR3 size: 13 residues. The V end was cut by 5 bases, the J end by 4 bases, with 9 bases between. The CDR3 DNA reads as TGTGCCAGCAGCGCAGGGTGGAATCAGCCCCAGCATTTT. Translated: CASSAGWNQPQHF.

The chain is built from TRBV25-1 and TRBJ2-5, with 12 bases aligning to TRBD2. The V gene's germline CDR1 is MGHDK and CDR2 SYGVNS. The CDR3 loop spans 16 amino acids. Germline trimming cut 3 bases from V and 5 bases from J; bases unmatched to any gene: 7. DNA for the CDR3: TGTGCCAGCAGTGATTCGGGACTAGCGGGCCGGGAGACCCAGTACTTC. It translates to CASSDSGLAGRETQYF.

This clonotype was found many times. The chain has TRBV12-3 or TRBV12-4 and TRBJ1-1, with D uncertain. The CDR3 consists of 13 residues. V was trimmed by 7 bases and J by 11 bases, leaving 20 bases between them. The CDR3 loop reads CASTLSRSFDAFF. CDR3 DNA sequence: TGTGCCAGCACCTTGTCGAGGAGCTTTGACGCTTTCTTT.

This clonotype was seen only a few times. The rearrangement uses TRBV9 and TRBJ1-3; no clear D gene. CDR1 and CDR2 (germline): SGDLS, YYNGEE. The ends were cut back, 6 bases at V and 1 base at J, with 17 bases in the middle. The CDR3 covers 16 residues. CDR3 in DNA: TGTGCCAGCACCCCGGCGGAGGGAGGGTCTGGAAACACCATATATTTT. Protein product: CASTPAEGGSGNTIYF.

The chain carries TRBV12-3 or TRBV12-4 and TRBJ2-4, with a weak D call TRBD1 (6 bases). Trimming removed 6 bases at V and 7 bases at J, with 19 bases between. CDR3 size: 15 residues. CDR3 protein: CASRVQGWGRNIQYF. For the CDR3, the DNA is TGTGCCAGCAGAGTACAGGGATGGGGCCGGAACATTCAGTACTTC.

As concerns this clonotype: Given a much more abundant clone one base away, this may be a read error. The chain has TRBV9 and TRBJ1-4; TRBD1 aligns across 8 bases. Trimming removed 5 bases from V and 3 bases from J; junction bases left unmatched: 3. CDR3 length equals 14 residues. Germline V gives CDR1 SGDLS, CDR2 YYNGEE. CDR3 bases: TGTGCCAGCAGTCAGGGGGCAGCTAATGAAAAACTGTTTTTT. It codes for CASSQGAANEKLFF.